Listed below are T cell receptor beta chains from one sample, sequenced in a study of blood T cell repertoires in COVID-19. This table comes from immunoSEQ multiplex PCR, and its TCRdb copy is limited to in-frame clones, with some not included. The profile covers about 80,000 clones, with around 76% appearing a single time and 15% to 20% taken by the ten largest. Source material: peripheral blood. Every receptor here comes from a human donor in a cohort sampled during active COVID-19. The CDR3 runs from the conserved cysteine through the conserved F or W.

>TRBV7-9
CASSFWADHSTDTQYF
>TRBV7-2
CASSYPGGRHEKLFF
>TRBV6-2/TRBV6-3
CASSLVAGGSSYNEQFF
>TRBV28
CASSLPSRQANTGELFF
>TRBV19
CASSISQLPEKLFF
>TRBV4-2
CASSHAATGTFPYNEQFF
>TRBV7-2
CASSSLTGTEAFF
>TRBV19
CASSRLAGGYNEQFF
>TRBV11-3
CASSLTGPGTSSPGELFF
>TRBV19
CASSILRGAYNEQFF
>TRBV27
CASRRDRGYNEQFF
>TRBV6-6
CASSQLPRHTEAFF
>TRBV7-9
CASTQRGRDTGELFF
>TRBV19
CASTHRGVRANEQFF
>TRBV5-4
CASSLAGVGQGHSNQPQHF
>TRBV20-1
CSASTGTSGRRYNEQFF
>TRBV5-1
CASSLAGSEQYF
>TRBV3-1/TRBV3-2
CASSQDWADNSPLHF
>TRBV6-4
CASSAGTSGGTGELFF
>TRBV6-2/TRBV6-3
CASSYYRGYQETQYF
>TRBV5-6
CASSWVGQGLTYEQYF
>TRBV14
CASSLTSGGADEQFF
>TRBV27
CASGGGRAGELFF
>TRBV11-2
CASSLGPGADTQYF
>TRBV19
CASKRGLNEKLFF
>TRBV7-2
CASSQLAGAFYEQYF
>TRBV2
CASSEGGRHSYNEQFF